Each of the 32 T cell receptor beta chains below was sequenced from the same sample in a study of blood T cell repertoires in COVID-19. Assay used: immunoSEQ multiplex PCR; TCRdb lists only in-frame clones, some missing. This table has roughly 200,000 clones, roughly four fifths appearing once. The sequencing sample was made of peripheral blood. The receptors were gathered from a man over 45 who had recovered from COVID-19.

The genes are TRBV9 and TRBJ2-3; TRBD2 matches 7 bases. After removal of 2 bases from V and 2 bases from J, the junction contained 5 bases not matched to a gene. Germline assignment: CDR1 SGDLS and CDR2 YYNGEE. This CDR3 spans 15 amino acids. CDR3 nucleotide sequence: TGTGCCAGCAGCGTCCGAGCGGGGACCACAGATACGCAGTATTTT. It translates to CASSVRAGTTDTQYF.

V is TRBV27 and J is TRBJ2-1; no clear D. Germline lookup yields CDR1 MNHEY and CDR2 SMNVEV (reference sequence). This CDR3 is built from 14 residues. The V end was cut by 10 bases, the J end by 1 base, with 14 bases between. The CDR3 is CATFPASSYNEQFF. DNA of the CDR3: TGTGCCACCTTCCCGGCTAGTTCCTACAATGAGCAGTTCTTC.

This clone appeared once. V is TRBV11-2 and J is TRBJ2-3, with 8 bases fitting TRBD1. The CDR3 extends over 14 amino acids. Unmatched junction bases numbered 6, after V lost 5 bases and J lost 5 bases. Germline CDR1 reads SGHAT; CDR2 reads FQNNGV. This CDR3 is CASSARTGKDTQYF. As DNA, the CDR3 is TGTGCCAGCAGCGCTAGGACAGGGAAAGATACGCAGTATTTT.

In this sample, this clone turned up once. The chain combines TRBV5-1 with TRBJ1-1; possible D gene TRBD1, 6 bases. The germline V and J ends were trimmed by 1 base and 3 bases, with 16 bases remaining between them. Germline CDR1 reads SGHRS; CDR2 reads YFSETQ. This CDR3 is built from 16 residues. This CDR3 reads CASSLKRGALYTEAFF. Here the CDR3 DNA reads TGCGCCAGCAGCTTGAAGCGGGGGGCCCTATACACTGAAGCTTTCTTT.

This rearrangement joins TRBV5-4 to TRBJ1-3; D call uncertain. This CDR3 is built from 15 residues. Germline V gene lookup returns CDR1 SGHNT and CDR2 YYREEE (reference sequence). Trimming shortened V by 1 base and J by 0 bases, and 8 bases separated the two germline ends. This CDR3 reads CASSLRESSGNTIYF. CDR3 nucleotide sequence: TGTGCCAGCAGCTTGCGGGAGAGCTCTGGAAACACCATATATTTT.

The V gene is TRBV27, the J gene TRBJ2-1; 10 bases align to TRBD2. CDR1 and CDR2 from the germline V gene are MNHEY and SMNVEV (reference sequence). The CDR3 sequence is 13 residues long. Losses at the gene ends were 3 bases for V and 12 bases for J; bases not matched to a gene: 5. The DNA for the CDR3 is TGTGCCAGCAGTTTCGGGACTAGCGTGAGGCAGTTCTTC. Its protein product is CASSFGTSVRQFF.

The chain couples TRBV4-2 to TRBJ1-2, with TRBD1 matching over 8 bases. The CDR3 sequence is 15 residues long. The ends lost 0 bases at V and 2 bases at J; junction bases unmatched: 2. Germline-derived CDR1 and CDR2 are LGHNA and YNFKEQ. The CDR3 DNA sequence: TGTGCCAGCAGCCAAGAGAGGACAGGGAACTATGGCTACACCTTC. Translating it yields CASSQERTGNYGYTF.

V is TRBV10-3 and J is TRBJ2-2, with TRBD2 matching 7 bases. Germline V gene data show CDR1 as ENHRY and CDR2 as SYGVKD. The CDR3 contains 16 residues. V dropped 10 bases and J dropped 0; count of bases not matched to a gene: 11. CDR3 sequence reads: CATKGGAGANTGELFF. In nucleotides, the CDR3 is TGTGCCACCAAGGGAGGGGCGGGAGCGAACACCGGGGAGCTGTTTTTT.

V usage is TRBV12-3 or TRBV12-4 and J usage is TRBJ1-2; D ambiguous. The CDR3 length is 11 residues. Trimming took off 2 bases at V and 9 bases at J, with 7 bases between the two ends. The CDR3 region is CASSLYSRYTF. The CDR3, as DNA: TGTGCCAGCAGTTTATACAGTCGCTACACCTTC.

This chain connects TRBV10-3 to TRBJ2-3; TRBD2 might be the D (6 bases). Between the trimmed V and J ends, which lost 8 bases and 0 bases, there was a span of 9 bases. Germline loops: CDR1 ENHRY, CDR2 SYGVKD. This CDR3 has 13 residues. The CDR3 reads CAILEGSTDTQYF. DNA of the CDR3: TGTGCCATCTTGGAGGGTAGCACAGATACGCAGTATTTT.

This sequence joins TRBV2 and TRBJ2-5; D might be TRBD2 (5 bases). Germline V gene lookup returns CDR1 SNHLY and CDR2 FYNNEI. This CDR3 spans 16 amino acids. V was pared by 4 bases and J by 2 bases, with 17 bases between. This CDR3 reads CASSAEGRLSQETQYF. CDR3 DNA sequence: TGTGCCAGCAGTGCTGAGGGTAGACTTTCACAAGAGACCCAGTACTTC.

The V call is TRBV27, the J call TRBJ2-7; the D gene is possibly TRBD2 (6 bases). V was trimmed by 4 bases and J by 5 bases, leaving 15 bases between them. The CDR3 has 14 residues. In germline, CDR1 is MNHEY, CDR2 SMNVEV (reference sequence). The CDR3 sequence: CASSSFSGTHEQYF. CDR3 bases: TGTGCCAGCAGTTCATTTAGCGGTACCCACGAGCAGTACTTC.

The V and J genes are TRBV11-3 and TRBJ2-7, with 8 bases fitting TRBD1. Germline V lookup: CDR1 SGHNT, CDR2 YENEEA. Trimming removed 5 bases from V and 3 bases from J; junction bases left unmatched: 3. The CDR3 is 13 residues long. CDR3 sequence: CASSEQGGYEQYF. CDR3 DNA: TGTGCCAGCAGCGAACAGGGGGGCTACGAGCAGTACTTC. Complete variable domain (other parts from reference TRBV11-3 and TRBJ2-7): EAGVVQSPRYKIIEKKQPVAFWCNPISGHNTLYWYLQNLGQGPELLIRYENEEAVDDSQLPKDRFSAERLKGVDSTLKIQPAELGDSAVYLCASSEQGGYEQYFGPGTRLTVT.

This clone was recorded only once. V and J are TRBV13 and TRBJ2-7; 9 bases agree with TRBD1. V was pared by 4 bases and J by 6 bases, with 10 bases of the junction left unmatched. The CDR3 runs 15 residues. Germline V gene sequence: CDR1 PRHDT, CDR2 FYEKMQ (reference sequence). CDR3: CASSSPPGQGAEQYF. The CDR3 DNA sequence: TGTGCCAGCAGCTCCCCTCCGGGACAGGGTGCCGAGCAGTACTTC.

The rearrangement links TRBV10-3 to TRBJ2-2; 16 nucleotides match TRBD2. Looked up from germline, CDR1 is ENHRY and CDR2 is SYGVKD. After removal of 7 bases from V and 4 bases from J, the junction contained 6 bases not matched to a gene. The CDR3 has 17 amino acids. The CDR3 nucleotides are TGTGCCATCACTGGGACTAGCGGGAGGGGCTCCACCGGGGAGCTGTTTTTT. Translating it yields CAITGTSGRGSTGELFF.

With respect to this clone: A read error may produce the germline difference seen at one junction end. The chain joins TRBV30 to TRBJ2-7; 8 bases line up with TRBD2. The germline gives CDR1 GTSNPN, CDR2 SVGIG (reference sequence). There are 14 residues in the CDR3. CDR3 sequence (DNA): TGTGCCTGGACAACAGCCCCCGGGGGGCGGGAGGCGATTTTC. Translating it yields CAWTTAPGGREAIF.

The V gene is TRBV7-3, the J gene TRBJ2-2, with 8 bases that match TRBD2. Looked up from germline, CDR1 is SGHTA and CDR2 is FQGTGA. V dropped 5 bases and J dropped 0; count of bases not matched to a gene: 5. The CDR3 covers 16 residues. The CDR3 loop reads CASSPPGLANTGELFF. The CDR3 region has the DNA TGTGCCAGCAGCCCACCGGGACTAGCGAACACCGGGGAGCTGTTTTTT. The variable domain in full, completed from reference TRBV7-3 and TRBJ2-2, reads GAGVSQTPSNKVTEKGKYVELRCDPISGHTALYWYRQSLGQGPEFLIYFQGTGAADDSGLPNDRFFAVRPEGSVSTLKIQRTERGDSAVYLCASSPPGLANTGELFFGEGSRLTVL.

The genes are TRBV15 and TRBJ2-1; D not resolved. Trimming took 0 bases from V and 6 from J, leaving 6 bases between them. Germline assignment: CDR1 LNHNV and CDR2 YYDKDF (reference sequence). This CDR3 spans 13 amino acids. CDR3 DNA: TGTGCCACCAGCAGAGATAATCCCAATGAGCAGTTCTTC. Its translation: CATSRDNPNEQFF. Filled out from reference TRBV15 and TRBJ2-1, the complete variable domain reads DAMVIQNPRYQVTQFGKPVTLSCSQTLNHNVMYWYQQKSSQAPKLLFHYYDKDFNNEADTPDNFQSRRPNTSFCFLDIRSPGLGDTAMYLCATSRDNPNEQFFGPGTRLTVL.

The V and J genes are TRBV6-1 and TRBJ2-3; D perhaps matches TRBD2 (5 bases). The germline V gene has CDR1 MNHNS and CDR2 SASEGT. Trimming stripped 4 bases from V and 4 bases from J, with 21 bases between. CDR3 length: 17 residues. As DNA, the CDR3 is TGTGCCAGCAGTGGAATTCAAACTAGTTTGAGGGCAGATACGCAGTATTTT. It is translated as CASSGIQTSLRADTQYF.

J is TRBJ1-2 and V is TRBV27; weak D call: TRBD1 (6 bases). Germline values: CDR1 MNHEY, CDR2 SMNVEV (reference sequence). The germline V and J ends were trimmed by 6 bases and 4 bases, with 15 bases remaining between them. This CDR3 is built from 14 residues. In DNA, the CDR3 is TGTGCCAGCAGCCCAGGGGTGGATGGCTATGGCTACACCTTC. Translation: CASSPGVDGYGYTF.

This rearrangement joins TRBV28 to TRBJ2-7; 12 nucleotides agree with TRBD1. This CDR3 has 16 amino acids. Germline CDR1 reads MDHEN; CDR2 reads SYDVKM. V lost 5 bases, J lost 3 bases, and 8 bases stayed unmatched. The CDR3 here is CASSAPGTGGYYEQYF. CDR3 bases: TGTGCCAGCAGTGCGCCCGGGACAGGGGGCTACTACGAGCAGTACTTC.

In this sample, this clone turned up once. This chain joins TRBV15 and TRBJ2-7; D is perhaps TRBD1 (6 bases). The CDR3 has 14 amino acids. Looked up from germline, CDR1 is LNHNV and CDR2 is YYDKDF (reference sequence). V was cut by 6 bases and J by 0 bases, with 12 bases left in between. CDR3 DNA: TGTGCCACCAGGAACCGGGACAACTCCTACGAGCAGTACTTC. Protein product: CATRNRDNSYEQYF.

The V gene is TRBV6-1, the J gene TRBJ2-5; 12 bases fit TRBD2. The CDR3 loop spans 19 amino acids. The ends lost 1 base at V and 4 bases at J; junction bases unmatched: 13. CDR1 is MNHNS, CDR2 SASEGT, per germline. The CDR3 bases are TGTGCCAGCAGTGAAGAACTAGCGGGAGGCCTTTCGCGGCGAGAGACCCAGTACTTC. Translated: CASSEELAGGLSRRETQYF.

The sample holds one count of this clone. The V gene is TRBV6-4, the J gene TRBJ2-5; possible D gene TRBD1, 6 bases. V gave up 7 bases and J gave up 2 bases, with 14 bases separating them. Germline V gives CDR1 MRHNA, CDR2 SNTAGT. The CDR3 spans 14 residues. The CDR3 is CASTTIQGQETQYF. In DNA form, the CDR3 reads TGTGCCAGCACCACCATACAGGGTCAAGAGACCCAGTACTTC.

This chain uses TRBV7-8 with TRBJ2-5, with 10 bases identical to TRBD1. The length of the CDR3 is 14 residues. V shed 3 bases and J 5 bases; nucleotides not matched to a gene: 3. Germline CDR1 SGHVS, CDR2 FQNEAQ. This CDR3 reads CASSFDRGRETQYF. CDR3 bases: TGTGCCAGCAGCTTTGACAGGGGGCGCGAGACCCAGTACTTC.

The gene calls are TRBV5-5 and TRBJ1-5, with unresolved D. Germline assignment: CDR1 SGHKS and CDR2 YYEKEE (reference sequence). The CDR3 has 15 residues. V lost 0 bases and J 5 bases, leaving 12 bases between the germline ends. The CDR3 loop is CASSLEEGSYQPQHF. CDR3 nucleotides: TGTGCCAGCAGCTTGGAGGAGGGAAGTTATCAGCCCCAGCATTTT.

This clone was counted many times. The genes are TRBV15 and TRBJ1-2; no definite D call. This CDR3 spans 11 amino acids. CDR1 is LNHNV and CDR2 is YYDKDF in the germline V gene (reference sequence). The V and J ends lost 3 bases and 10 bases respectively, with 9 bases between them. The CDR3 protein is CATSSTLLYTF. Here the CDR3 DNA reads TGTGCCACCAGCAGCACCCTACTCTACACCTTC.

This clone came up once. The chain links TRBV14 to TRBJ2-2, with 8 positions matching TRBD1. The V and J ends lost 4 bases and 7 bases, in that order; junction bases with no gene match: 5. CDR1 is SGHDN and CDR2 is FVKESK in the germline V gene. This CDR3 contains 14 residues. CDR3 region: CASSRPGGSGELFF. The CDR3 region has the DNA TGTGCCAGCAGCCGGCCAGGGGGCAGCGGGGAGCTGTTTTTT.

CDR3 sequence reads: CSARRAGEQYF. DNA of the CDR3: TGCAGTGCTAGACGCGCGGGGGAGCAGTACTTC. The chain joins TRBV20-1 to TRBJ2-7; D is possibly TRBD2 (6 bases). The CDR3 extends over 11 amino acids. V was cut by 2 bases and J by 7 bases, with 9 bases left in between. Germline lookup yields CDR1 DFQATT and CDR2 SNEGSKA (reference sequence).

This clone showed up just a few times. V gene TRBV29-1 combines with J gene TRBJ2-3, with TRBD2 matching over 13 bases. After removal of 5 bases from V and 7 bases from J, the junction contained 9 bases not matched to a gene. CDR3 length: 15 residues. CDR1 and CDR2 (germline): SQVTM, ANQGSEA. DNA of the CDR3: TGCAGCGTTAATTCCGGGACTAGCGGGACAAATACGCAGTATTTT. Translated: CSVNSGTSGTNTQYF.

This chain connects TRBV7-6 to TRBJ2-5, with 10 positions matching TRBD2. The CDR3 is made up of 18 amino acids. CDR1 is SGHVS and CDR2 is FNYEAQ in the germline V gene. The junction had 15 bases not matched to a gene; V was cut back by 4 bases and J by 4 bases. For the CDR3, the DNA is TGTGCCAGCAGCTCAGCATATGGACTAGCGGAAAGGGGAGAGACCCAGTACTTC. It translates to CASSSAYGLAERGETQYF.

This CDR3 is CASSRTGIPDEKLFF. The CDR3 DNA is TGTGCCAGTAGTCGGACAGGGATTCCAGATGAAAAACTGTTTTTT. This rearrangement joins TRBV19 to TRBJ1-4; 8 bases fit TRBD1. Trimming cost V 5 bases and J 6 bases; bases outside gene matches: 8. CDR1 LNHDA and CDR2 SQIVND come from the germline V gene (reference sequence). The CDR3 runs to 15 residues. The full variable domain, its missing parts supplied by reference TRBV19 and TRBJ1-4, is DGGITQSPKYLFRKEGQNVTLSCEQNLNHDAMYWYRQDPGQGLRLIYYSQIVNDFQKGDIAEGYSVSREKKESFPLTVTSAQKNPTAFYLCASSRTGIPDEKLFFGSGTQLSVL.